The T cell receptor beta chain under discussion was sequenced for a study of shared clonotypes between healthy human individuals. Study outcomes and limitations: Generation probabilities were higher for clonotypes shared across all four sorted-subset donors than for unshared ones.

The material for each subset, its genomic DNA, was split evenly across several immunoSEQ plates. Some clones are missing from TCRdb's copy, which holds only in-frame ones; the method was immunoSEQ multiplex PCR. The sample has approximately 2,000,000 clones; roughly 93% are singletons. The V end lost 1 base, the J end lost 2 bases, and 12 bases lay between the germline ends. The CDR3 has 15 amino acids. Germline V gene data show CDR1 as LGHNA and CDR2 as YNFKEQ. Points on this clone: Its antigen remains unidentified.

As defined, naive CD8 cells were CD45RO-negative and positively selected for CCR7, with terminally differentiated effector memory CD45RA+ cells excluded. Donors included only healthy HIV-negative adults lacking recent acute infections or vaccinations. Source material: naive CD8+ T cells from PBMCs. The chain couples TRBV4-2 to TRBJ2-7; a weak D match, TRBD1 (6 bases). This sequence originates from a young man in good health. Some clones in this sample may be carry-over from other donors' samples. The CDR3 nucleotides read TGTGCCAGCAGCCAAGCTAGGACAGAGGCCTACGAGCAGTACTTC. It codes for CASSQARTEAYEQYF.